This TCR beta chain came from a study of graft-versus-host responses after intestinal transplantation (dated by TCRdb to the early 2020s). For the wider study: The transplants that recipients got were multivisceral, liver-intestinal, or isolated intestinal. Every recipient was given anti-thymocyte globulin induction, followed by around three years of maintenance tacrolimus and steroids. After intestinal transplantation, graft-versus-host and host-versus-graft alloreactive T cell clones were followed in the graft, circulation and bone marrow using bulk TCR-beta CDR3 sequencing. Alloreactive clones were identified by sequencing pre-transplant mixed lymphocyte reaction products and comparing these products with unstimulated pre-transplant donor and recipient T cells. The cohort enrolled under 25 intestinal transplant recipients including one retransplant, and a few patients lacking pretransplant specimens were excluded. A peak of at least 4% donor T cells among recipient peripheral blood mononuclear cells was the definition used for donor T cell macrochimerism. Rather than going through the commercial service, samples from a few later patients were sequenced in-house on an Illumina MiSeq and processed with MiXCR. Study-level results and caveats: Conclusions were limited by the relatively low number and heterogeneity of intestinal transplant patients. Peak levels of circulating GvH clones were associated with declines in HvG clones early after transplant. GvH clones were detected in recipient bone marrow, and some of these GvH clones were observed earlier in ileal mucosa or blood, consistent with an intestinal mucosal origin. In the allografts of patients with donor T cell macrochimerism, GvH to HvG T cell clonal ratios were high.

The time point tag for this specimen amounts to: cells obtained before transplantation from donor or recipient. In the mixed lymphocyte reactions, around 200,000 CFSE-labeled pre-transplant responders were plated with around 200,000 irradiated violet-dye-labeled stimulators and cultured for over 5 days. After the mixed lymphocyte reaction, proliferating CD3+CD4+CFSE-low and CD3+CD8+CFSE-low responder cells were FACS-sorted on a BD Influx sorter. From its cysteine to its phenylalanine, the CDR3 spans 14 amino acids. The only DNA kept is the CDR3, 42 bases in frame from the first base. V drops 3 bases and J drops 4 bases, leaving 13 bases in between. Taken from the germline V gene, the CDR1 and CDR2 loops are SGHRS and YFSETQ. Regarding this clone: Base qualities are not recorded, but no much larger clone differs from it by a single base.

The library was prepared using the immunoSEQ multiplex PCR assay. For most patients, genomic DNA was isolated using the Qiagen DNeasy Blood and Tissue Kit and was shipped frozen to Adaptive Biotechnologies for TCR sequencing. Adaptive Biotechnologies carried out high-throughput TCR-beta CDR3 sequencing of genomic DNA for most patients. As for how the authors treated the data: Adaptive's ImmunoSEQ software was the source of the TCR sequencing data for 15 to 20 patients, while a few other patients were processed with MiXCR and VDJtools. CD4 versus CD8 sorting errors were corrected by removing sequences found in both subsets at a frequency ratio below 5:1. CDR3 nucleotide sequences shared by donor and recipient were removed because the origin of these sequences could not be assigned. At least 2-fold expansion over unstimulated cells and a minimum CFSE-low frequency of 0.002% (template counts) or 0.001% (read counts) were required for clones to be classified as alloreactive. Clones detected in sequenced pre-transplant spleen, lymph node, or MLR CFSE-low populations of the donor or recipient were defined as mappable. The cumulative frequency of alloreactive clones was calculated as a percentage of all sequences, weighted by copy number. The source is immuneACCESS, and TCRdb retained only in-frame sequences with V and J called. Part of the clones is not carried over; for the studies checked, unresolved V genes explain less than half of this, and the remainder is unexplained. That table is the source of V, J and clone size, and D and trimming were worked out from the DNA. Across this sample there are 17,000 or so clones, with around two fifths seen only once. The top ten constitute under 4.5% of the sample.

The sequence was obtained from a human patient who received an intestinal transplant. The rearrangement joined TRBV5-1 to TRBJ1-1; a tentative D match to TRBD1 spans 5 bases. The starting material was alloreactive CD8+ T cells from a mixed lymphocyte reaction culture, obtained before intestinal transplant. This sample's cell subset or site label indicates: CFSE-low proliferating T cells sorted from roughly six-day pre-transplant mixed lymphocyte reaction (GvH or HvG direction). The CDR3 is CASSSQGLSTEAFF. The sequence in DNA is TGCGCCAGCAGCTCCCAGGGATTGAGCACTGAAGCTTTCTTT.